This T cell receptor beta chain was captured in a study of blood T cell repertoires in COVID-19. About the research overall: The United States, Italy and Spain provided the acute and convalescent COVID-19 samples. From T cells, B-cell-depleted T cells, or PBMCs came the material, which was cDNA or gDNA.

CDR1 and CDR2 from the germline V gene are LGHDT and YNNKEL (reference sequence). This CDR3 is built from 18 residues. Losses at the gene ends were 5 bases for V and 0 bases for J; bases not matched to a gene: 12. Method: immunoSEQ multiplex PCR; TCRdb's copy keeps in-frame clones and lacks some. The sample lists a few hundred thousand clones; 65% to 85% were seen once. The sequence was collected from a woman aged 55-69 years with acute or convalescent COVID-19. This rearrangement joins TRBV3-1 (or the pseudogene TRBV3-2) to TRBJ2-1, with 8 bases fitting TRBD2. Sequences were obtained from peripheral blood. CDR3: CASSKIVLAESSYNEQFF. The DNA of the CDR3 is TGTGCCAGCAGCAAAATCGTACTAGCGGAGAGCTCCTACAATGAGCAGTTCTTC.